A single sample gave rise to the 17 T cell receptor beta chains below, sequenced in a study of OX40 agonist ivuxolimab in advanced cancers. Sequenced by immunoSEQ multiplex PCR; TCRdb stores in-frame clones only, minus some. The repertoire consists of tens of thousands of clones, with roughly 86% occurring once and the leading ten covering roughly 6%. The material sequenced was CD4+ or CD8+ T cells sorted from blood, taken in a trial of the OX40 agonist ivuxolimab. Source of these receptors: an adult with an advanced solid tumor such as melanoma, head and neck, liver or kidney cancer.

This clone appeared a single time. The chain combines TRBV30 with TRBJ2-3; D unresolved. V shed 1 base and J shed 5 bases, with 7 bases lying between them. CDR1 and CDR2 from the germline V gene are GTSNPN and SVGIG (reference sequence). The CDR3 spans 12 residues. The DNA of the CDR3 is TGTGCCTGGAGTGCTGCGGAAGATACGCAGTATTTT. This gives the protein CAWSAAEDTQYF.

This chain links TRBV6-1 with TRBJ2-7, with 8 bases fitting TRBD1. With 3 bases clipped from V and 3 bases from J, the junction kept 4 bases outside the gene matches. This CDR3 contains 14 residues. Germline CDR1 reads MNHNS; CDR2 reads SASEGT. For the CDR3, the DNA is TGTGCCAGCAGTGATATAACAGGGGGCTACGAGCAGTACTTC. This encodes CASSDITGGYEQYF.

V gene TRBV11-2 combines with J gene TRBJ1-1, with a possible D match to TRBD1 (5 bases). This CDR3 has 14 amino acids. The germline CDR1 and CDR2 sequences are SGHAT and FQNNGV. V lost 1 base and J lost 4, with 10 bases in between. The CDR3 spells CASSLATASTEAFF. The CDR3, as DNA: TGTGCCAGCAGCTTAGCGACAGCATCCACTGAAGCTTTCTTT.

The chain has TRBV20-1 and TRBJ2-5; D gene uncertain. Per germline, CDR1 DFQATT and CDR2 SNEGSKA (reference sequence). The CDR3 consists of 11 residues. V lost 3 bases and J lost 1, with 3 bases in between. In DNA, the CDR3 is TGCAGTGCTAGCCCCCAAGAGACCCAGTACTTC. Encoded protein: CSASPQETQYF.

This clone is a singleton in its sample. The V gene is TRBV11-1, the J gene TRBJ2-5; either TRBD1 or TRBD2 may supply D (5 bases each). The CDR3 consists of 13 residues. Per the germline V gene, CDR1 is SGHAT and CDR2 is FQDESV (reference sequence). The V end lost 5 bases, the J end lost 4 bases, and 11 bases lay between the germline ends. DNA of the CDR3: TGTGCCAGCAGCCTGGGGGTAAGAGAGACCCAGTACTTC. Translating it yields CASSLGVRETQYF.

V usage is TRBV11-2 and J usage is TRBJ1-5; D perhaps matches TRBD1 (5 bases). The CDR3 is made up of 14 amino acids. V was cut by 3 bases and J by 6 bases, with 12 bases left in between. Germline values: CDR1 SGHAT, CDR2 FQNNGV. As DNA, the CDR3 is TGTGCCAGCAGCTTGGACGTGGGGACTCAGCCCCAGCATTTT. Encoded protein: CASSLDVGTQPQHF.

The chain carries TRBV29-1 and TRBJ1-3; 7 bases map to TRBD1. Germline trimming cut 3 bases from V and 0 bases from J; bases unmatched to any gene: 11. The CDR3 consists of 17 residues. Germline V gene data show CDR1 as SQVTM and CDR2 as ANQGSEA. In nucleotides, the CDR3 is TGCAGCGTTGAGTGGTTGGGAACAGGGGCCTCTGGAAACACCATATATTTT. It codes for CSVEWLGTGASGNTIYF.

The CDR3 coding sequence is TGTGCCAGCAGCCGTGTACTAGGGGGCCCCACAGATACGCAGTATTTT. This sequence encodes CASSRVLGGPTDTQYF. The chain couples TRBV14 to TRBJ2-3; 7 positions match TRBD1. The germline gives CDR1 SGHDN, CDR2 FVKESK. Unmatched junction bases numbered 9, after V lost 4 bases and J lost 2 bases. This CDR3 has 16 residues.

The chain is built from TRBV4-2 and TRBJ1-2; a weak D match, TRBD1 (5 bases). In germline, CDR1 is LGHNA, CDR2 YNFKEQ. The CDR3 covers 14 residues. Trimming shortened V by 4 bases and J by 4 bases, and 13 bases separated the two germline ends. The CDR3 nucleotides are TGTGCCAGCAGCCCCGAGGGGTTGGGCTATGGCTACACCTTC. It is translated as CASSPEGLGYGYTF.

V is TRBV5-4 and J is TRBJ2-6, with 9 bases identical to TRBD2. The germline V gene has CDR1 SGHNT and CDR2 YYREEE (reference sequence). The junction had 8 bases not matched to a gene; V was cut back by 5 bases and J by 2 bases. The CDR3 sequence is 17 residues long. CDR3 protein: CASSYLAGIAGANVLTF. The CDR3 DNA sequence: TGTGCCAGCAGTTATCTAGCGGGAATTGCTGGGGCCAACGTCCTGACTTTC. Complete variable domain (other parts from reference TRBV5-4 and TRBJ2-6): ETGVTQSPTHLIKTRGQQVTLRCSSQSGHNTVSWYQQALGQGPQFIFQYYREEENGRGNFPPRFSGLQFPNYSSELNVNALELDDSALYLCASSYLAGIAGANVLTFGAGSRLTVL.

V gene TRBV10-3 combines with J gene TRBJ1-1; 9 bases agree with TRBD1. This CDR3 comprises 15 residues. Germline CDR1 reads ENHRY; CDR2 reads SYGVKD. The ends lost 2 bases at V and 5 bases at J; junction bases unmatched: 6. The CDR3 nucleotides read TGTGCCATCAGTGAGGGCCGGACAGGGGTTACTGAAGCTTTCTTT. It encodes CAISEGRTGVTEAFF.

This clone was found once. The chain links TRBV7-3 to TRBJ2-3; D may be TRBD1 (6 bases). CDR3 length: 15 residues. V was shortened by 5 bases and J by 1 base, with 13 bases between the two germline ends. Germline V CDR1 and CDR2: SGHTA, FQGTGA. The CDR3 nucleotides are TGTGCCAGCAGCCTTGGAAACAGGGGCACAGATACGCAGTATTTT. Translation gives CASSLGNRGTDTQYF.

The V and J genes are TRBV7-3 and TRBJ2-1, with TRBD2 identical over 8 bases. The germline V gene encodes CDR1 SGHTA and CDR2 FQGTGA. The CDR3 is made up of 16 amino acids. V trimming: 5 bases; J trimming: 0 bases; junction bases outside the gene matches: 6. The CDR3 loop reads CASSPSGGSSYNEQFF. The CDR3 bases are TGTGCCAGCAGCCCGAGCGGGGGAAGCTCCTACAATGAGCAGTTCTTC. The whole variable domain, remainder taken from reference TRBV7-3 and TRBJ2-1, is GAGVSQTPSNKVTEKGKYVELRCDPISGHTALYWYRQSLGQGPEFLIYFQGTGAADDSGLPNDRFFAVRPEGSVSTLKIQRTERGDSAVYLCASSPSGGSSYNEQFFGPGTRLTVL.

In its sample, this clone was seen once. The chain has TRBV19 and TRBJ2-3; TRBD2 is a possible D gene (6 bases). V dropped 5 bases and J dropped 4 bases, with 13 bases sitting between them. This CDR3 contains 14 residues. In germline, CDR1 is LNHDA, CDR2 SQIVND (reference sequence). CDR3 residues: CASSAGSVADTQYF. The CDR3 nucleotides read TGTGCCAGTAGTGCGGGGTCAGTAGCAGATACGCAGTATTTT. Full variable domain (outside the CDR3, taken from reference TRBV19 and TRBJ2-3): DGGITQSPKYLFRKEGQNVTLSCEQNLNHDAMYWYRQDPGQGLRLIYYSQIVNDFQKGDIAEGYSVSREKKESFPLTVTSAQKNPTAFYLCASSAGSVADTQYFGPGTRLTVL.

The chain joins TRBV7-9 to TRBJ2-5, with TRBD2 matching 7 bases. The J call may be wrong; the DNA end is better matched by TRBJ2-7. Germline V gene sequence: CDR1 SEHNR, CDR2 FQNEAQ (reference sequence). This CDR3 is 15 amino acids long. CDR3 nucleotides: TGTGCCAGCACTACCCGGGACTACCTATCTACCGAGCAGTACTTC. This gives the protein CASTTRDYLSTEQYF.

The chain couples TRBV11-2 to TRBJ2-5; TRBD2 agrees at 11 bases. The CDR3 contains 17 residues. Per germline, CDR1 SGHAT and CDR2 FQNNGV. Trimming took 1 base from V and 4 from J; bases not matched to a gene: 8. This CDR3 is CASSLGGSGRVVETQYF. CDR3 nucleotides: TGTGCCAGCAGCTTAGGTGGTAGCGGGAGGGTGGTAGAGACCCAGTACTTC.

Only one count was recorded for this clone. CDR3 in DNA: TGCGCCAGCAGCCCCAGTGGGGTAGGCCAAGAGACCCAGTACTTC. It is translated as CASSPSGVGQETQYF. V is TRBV4-1 and J is TRBJ2-5, with D uncertain. Trimming took 4 bases from V and 1 from J, leaving 13 bases between them. The CDR3 runs 15 residues. Germline V gene sequence: CDR1 MGHRA, CDR2 YSYEKL.